The next 7 T cell receptor beta chains were all read from a single sample in a study of blood T cell repertoires in COVID-19. TCRdb keeps only in-frame clones here, not all; method: immunoSEQ multiplex PCR. The table shows a few hundred thousand clones, with around 90% occurring only once. The sample taken for sequencing was PBMCs or T cells enriched from blood (not recorded which). Receptors originate from a man aged 25 to 45 who had been exposed to COVID-19.

The table lists this clone with a few counts. The V and J genes are TRBV18 and TRBJ2-2; D unresolved. CDR1 is KGHSH, CDR2 LQKENI, per germline. The CDR3 contains 14 residues. V lost 1 base and J lost 3, with 6 bases in between. The CDR3 region is CASSPLIYTGELFF. Written as DNA, the CDR3 is TGTGCCAGCTCACCACTAATTTACACCGGGGAGCTGTTTTTT.

This clone was recorded once. The chain links TRBV7-2 to TRBJ1-3; D not certain. CDR1 SGHTA and CDR2 FQGNSA come from the germline V gene. CDR3 length equals 13 residues. The V end was cut by 5 bases, the J end by 4 bases, with 9 bases between. In DNA, the CDR3 is TGTGCCAGCAGCCGACATTGGGGAAACACCATATATTTT. Its translation: CASSRHWGNTIYF.

The chain joins TRBV12-3 or TRBV12-4 to TRBJ1-2; no clear D. CDR3 length equals 12 residues. The V end was cut by 1 base, the J end by 8 bases, with 8 bases between. Written as DNA, the CDR3 is TGTGCCAGCAGTTTAGGGGAGGGCGGCTACACCTTC. Residues: CASSLGEGGYTF.

The chain carries TRBV4-3 and TRBJ2-3; 10 positions agree with TRBD2. Germline V gives CDR1 LGHNA, CDR2 YSLEER. This CDR3 is built from 19 residues. J lost 2 bases, V lost 0 bases, and 11 bases had no gene match. DNA for the CDR3: TGCGCCAGCAGCCAAGAGGGATCTAGCGGGGGATCCCTCACAGATACGCAGTATTTT. Translated, it gives CASSQEGSSGGSLTDTQYF.

This clone was detected once. J is TRBJ2-6 and V is TRBV4-1; unclear D gene. V lost 0 bases to trimming and J lost 0 bases, with 15 bases between them. Germline lookup yields CDR1 MGHRA and CDR2 YSYEKL. The CDR3 covers 19 residues. The CDR3 region has the DNA TGCGCCAGCAGCCAAGACTCAACGATGTTGAGCTCTGGGGCCAACGTCCTGACTTTC. Translating it yields CASSQDSTMLSSGANVLTF.

The chain carries TRBV6-5 and TRBJ1-2; TRBD1 matches at 8 bases. There are 13 residues in the CDR3. Germline trimming cut 4 bases from V and 6 bases from J; bases unmatched to any gene: 4. The V gene's germline CDR1 is MNHEY and CDR2 SVGAGI. The CDR3 region has the DNA TGTGCCAGCAGTTTCAGGGGGCGCGATGGCTACACCTTC. This encodes CASSFRGRDGYTF.

V usage is TRBV5-4 and J usage is TRBJ1-5; the D gene is possibly TRBD1 (5 bases). V was trimmed by 2 bases and J by 5 bases, leaving 8 bases between them. CDR3 length: 13 amino acids. Germline assignment: CDR1 SGHNT and CDR2 YYREEE (reference sequence). The CDR3 spells CASSFGGDQPQHF. The CDR3 DNA is TGTGCCAGCAGCTTCGGGGGGGATCAGCCCCAGCATTTT.